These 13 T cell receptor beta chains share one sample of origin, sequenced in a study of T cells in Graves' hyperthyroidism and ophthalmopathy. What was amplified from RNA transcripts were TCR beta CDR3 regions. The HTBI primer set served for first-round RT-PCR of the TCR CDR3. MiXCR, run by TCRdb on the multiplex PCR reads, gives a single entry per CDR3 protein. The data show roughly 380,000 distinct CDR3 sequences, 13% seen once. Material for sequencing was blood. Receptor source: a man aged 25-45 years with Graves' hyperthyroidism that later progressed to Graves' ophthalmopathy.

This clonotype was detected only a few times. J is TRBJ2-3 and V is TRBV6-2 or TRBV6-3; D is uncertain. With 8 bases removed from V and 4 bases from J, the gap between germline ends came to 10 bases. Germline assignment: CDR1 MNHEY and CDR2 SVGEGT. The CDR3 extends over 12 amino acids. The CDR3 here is CASLGMADTQYF. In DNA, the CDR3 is TGTGCCAGCCTGGGGATGGCAGATACGCAGTATTTT.

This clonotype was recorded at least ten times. CDR3 protein: CATSDPRQGSWETQYF. DNA for the CDR3: TGTGCCACCAGTGACCCGAGACAGGGGTCGTGGGAGACCCAGTACTTC. This sequence joins TRBV24-1 and TRBJ2-5; 8 bases map to TRBD1. CDR1 is KGHDR, CDR2 SFDVKD, per germline. The CDR3 has 16 amino acids. V lost 4 bases and J lost 5; bases outside the gene matches: 11.

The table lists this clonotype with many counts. CDR3: CASSTRPEGEQYF. The CDR3 region has the DNA TGTGCCAGCAGCACCCGACCCGAGGGAGAGCAGTACTTC. V is TRBV3-1 and J is TRBJ2-7; perhaps TRBD2 as D (5 bases). Per germline, CDR1 LGHDT and CDR2 YNNKEL (reference sequence). V dropped 5 bases and J dropped 7 bases, with 15 bases sitting between them. This CDR3 comprises 13 residues.

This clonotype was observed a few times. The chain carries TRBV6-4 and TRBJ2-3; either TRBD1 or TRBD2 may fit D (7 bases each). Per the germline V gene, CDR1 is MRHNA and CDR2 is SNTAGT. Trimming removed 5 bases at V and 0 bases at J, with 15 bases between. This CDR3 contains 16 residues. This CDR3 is CASSPGEGASTDTQYF. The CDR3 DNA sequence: TGTGCCAGCAGTCCCGGGGAGGGGGCGAGCACAGATACGCAGTATTTT.

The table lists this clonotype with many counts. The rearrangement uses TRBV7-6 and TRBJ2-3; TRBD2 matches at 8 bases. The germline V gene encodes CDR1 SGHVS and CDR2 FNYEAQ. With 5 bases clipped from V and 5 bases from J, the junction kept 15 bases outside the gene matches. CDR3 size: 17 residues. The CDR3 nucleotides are TGTGCCAGCAGCGCAGCACTAGCGGCGTGGTTCATAGATACGCAGTATTTT. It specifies CASSAALAAWFIDTQYF.

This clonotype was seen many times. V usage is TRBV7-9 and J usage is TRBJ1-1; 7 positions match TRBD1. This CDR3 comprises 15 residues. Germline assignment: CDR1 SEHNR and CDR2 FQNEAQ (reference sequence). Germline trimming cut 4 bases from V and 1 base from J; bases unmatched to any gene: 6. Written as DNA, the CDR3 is TGTGCCAGCAGCTCGGGACAGACCCAGAACACTGAAGCTTTCTTT. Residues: CASSSGQTQNTEAFF.

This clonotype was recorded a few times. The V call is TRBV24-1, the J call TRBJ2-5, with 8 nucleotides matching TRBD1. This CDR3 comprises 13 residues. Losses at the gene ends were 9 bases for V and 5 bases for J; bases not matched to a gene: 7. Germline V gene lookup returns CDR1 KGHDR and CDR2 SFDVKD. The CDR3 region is CATWSGGDETQYF. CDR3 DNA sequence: TGTGCCACCTGGTCAGGGGGCGATGAGACCCAGTACTTC.

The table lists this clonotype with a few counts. The CDR3: CSDDRGIGYGYTF. CDR3 DNA sequence: TGCAGCGATGACAGGGGAATCGGGTATGGCTACACCTTC. The gene calls are TRBV29-1 and TRBJ1-2; 8 bases match TRBD1. V lost 7 bases and J lost 5; bases outside the gene matches: 9. Looked up from germline, CDR1 is SQVTM and CDR2 is ANQGSEA. CDR3 length: 13 amino acids.

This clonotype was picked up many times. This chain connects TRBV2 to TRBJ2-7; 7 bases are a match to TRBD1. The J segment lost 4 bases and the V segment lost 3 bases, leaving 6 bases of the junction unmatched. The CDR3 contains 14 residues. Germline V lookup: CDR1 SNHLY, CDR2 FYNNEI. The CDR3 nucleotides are TGTGCCAGCAGTGAGGGCAGGGGGTTTTACGAGCAGTACTTC. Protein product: CASSEGRGFYEQYF.

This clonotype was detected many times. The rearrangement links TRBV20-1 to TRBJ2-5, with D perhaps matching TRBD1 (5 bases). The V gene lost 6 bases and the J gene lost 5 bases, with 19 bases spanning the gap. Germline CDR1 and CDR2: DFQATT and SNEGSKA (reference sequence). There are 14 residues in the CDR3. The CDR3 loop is CSAATTDRGETQYF. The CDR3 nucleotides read TGCAGTGCCGCAACGACAGACCGTGGGGAGACCCAGTACTTC.

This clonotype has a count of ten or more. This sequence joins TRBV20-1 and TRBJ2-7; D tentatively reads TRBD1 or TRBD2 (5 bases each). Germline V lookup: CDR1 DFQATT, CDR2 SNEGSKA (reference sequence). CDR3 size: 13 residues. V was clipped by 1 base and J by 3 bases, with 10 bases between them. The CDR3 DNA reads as TGCAGTGCTAGAGGGGGCCGGGACTACGAGCAGTACTTC. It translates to CSARGGRDYEQYF.

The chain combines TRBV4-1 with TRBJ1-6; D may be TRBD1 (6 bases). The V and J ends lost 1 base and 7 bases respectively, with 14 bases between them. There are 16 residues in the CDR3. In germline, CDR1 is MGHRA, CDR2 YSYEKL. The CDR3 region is CASSQASRTANSPLHF. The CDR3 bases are TGCGCCAGCAGCCAAGCTTCGAGGACAGCGAATTCACCCCTCCACTTT.

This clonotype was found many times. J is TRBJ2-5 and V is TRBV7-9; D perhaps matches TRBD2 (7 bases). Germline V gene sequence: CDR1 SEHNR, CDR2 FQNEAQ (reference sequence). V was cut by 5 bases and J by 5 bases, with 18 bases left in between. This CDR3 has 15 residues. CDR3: CASSGTAGAVETQYF. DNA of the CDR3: TGTGCCAGCAGCGGAACGGCGGGGGCCGTGGAGACCCAGTACTTC.